This T cell receptor (beta chain) came from a study of blood T cell repertoires in COVID-19. Study-level information: PBMCs, B-cell-depleted T cells, or T cells were the source of the cDNA or gDNA that made up the material.

The study recruited exposed participants who had met a COVID-19 case within 2 weeks before entry. V was trimmed by 6 bases and J by 0 bases, leaving 21 bases between them. The CDR3 covers 17 residues. Germline V CDR1 and CDR2: LNHDA, SQIVND (reference sequence). The protocol was immunoSEQ multiplex PCR, while the TCRdb copy is restricted to in-frame clones and leaves out a portion. This sample yields 350,000 or so clones, of which 88% are seen a single time; around 0.92% belongs to the top ten. Sequenced sample: PBMCs or T cells enriched from blood (not recorded which). This receptor was obtained from a woman in her 30s who had been exposed to COVID-19. V is TRBV19 and J is TRBJ2-7; weak D call: TRBD1 (6 bases). The CDR3 coding sequence is TGTGCCAGTAGCCATGTGGGGGCTCGCGCAGTCTCCTACGAGCAGTACTTC. Amino acids: CASSHVGARAVSYEQYF. The variable domain in full, with the rest retrieved from reference TRBV19 and TRBJ2-7, is DGGITQSPKYLFRKEGQNVTLSCEQNLNHDAMYWYRQDPGQGLRLIYYSQIVNDFQKGDIAEGYSVSREKKESFPLTVTSAQKNPTAFYLCASSHVGARAVSYEQYFGPGTRLTVT.